This T cell receptor beta chain was found in a study of T cells in localized non-small cell lung cancer. General study results and limits: An association was observed between higher blood T cell density and longer overall survival. The highest T cell clonality was in uninvolved adjacent lung, above tumor.

V lost 1 base and J 6 bases, leaving 12 bases between the germline ends. This CDR3 spans 13 amino acids. CDR1 and CDR2 from the germline V gene are SQVTM and ANQGSEA. Some clones are missing from TCRdb's copy, which holds only in-frame ones; the method was immunoSEQ multiplex PCR. The sample yields under 7,500 clones, 45% to 55% seen once. With respect to this clone: Its antigen is as yet unknown.

The chain couples TRBV29-1 to TRBJ1-1, with D perhaps matching TRBD1 (5 bases). Here the sequenced sample was lymph node tissue, taken before any cancer treatment. The TCR was taken from a man aged 40-75 years with stage I lung adenocarcinoma. The CDR3 DNA reads TGCAGCGTTGAAGGTCAGGGTAAGGCTGAAGCTTTCTTT. Its protein product is CSVEGQGKAEAFF.